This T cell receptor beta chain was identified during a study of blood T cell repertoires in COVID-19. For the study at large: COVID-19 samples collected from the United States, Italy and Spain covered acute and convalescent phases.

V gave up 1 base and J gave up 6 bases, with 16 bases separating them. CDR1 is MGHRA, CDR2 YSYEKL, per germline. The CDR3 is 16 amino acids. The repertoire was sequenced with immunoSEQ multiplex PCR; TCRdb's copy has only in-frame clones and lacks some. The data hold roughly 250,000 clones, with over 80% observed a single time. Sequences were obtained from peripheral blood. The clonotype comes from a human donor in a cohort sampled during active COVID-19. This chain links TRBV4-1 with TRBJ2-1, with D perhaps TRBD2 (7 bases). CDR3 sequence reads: CASSQVEGGGLNEQFF. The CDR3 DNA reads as TGCGCCAGCAGCCAAGTTGAAGGGGGGGGACTCAATGAGCAGTTCTTC.